One sample yielded the 25 T cell receptor beta chains listed below, sequenced in a study of blood T cell repertoires in COVID-19. The table came from immunoSEQ multiplex PCR; TCRdb's copy has only in-frame clones and leaves some out. The profile covers 60,000 or so clones, with 75% to 85% appearing a single time and around 18% taken by the ten largest. The sample comprised peripheral blood. The receptors were sampled from a human donor in a cohort sampled during active COVID-19.

The J gene is TRBJ2-5, the V gene TRBV4-2; the match to TRBD2 covers 12 bases. The CDR3 is 14 residues long. Germline loops: CDR1 LGHNA, CDR2 YNFKEQ. V lost 4 bases, J lost 4 bases, and 1 base stayed unmatched. This CDR3 reads CASSPSGGGETQYF. The CDR3 nucleotides read TGTGCCAGCAGCCCTAGCGGGGGGGGAGAGACCCAGTACTTC.

With regard to this clone: One end of the junction is discordant with germline, which a read error may explain. The V and J genes are TRBV28 and TRBJ1-2, with TRBD1 identical over 8 bases. Germline assignment: CDR1 MDHEN and CDR2 SYDVKM. This CDR3 comprises 11 residues. CDR3 protein: CASSVPGQDSF. The CDR3 region has the DNA TGTGCCAGCAGTGTCCCGGGACAGGACTCCTTC.

The table lists this clone with a few counts. The V call is TRBV7-9, the J call TRBJ2-7; TRBD2 aligns across 8 bases. CDR3 length: 15 amino acids. CDR1 and CDR2 (germline): SEHNR, FQNEAQ (reference sequence). Unmatched junction bases numbered 9, after V lost 5 bases and J lost 3 bases. CDR3 nucleotide sequence: TGTGCCAGCAGCGAACGAGCGGGGGCGAACTACGAGCAGTACTTC. Encoded protein: CASSERAGANYEQYF.

V is TRBV6-4 and J is TRBJ1-5, with D perhaps matching TRBD1 (6 bases). The CDR3 sequence is 16 residues long. V lost 7 bases and J lost 4, with 20 bases in between. The germline gives CDR1 MRHNA, CDR2 SNTAGT. DNA for the CDR3: TGTGCCAGCACCCCCATCCAAGACAGGCCTAATCAGCCCCAGCATTTT. Translated: CASTPIQDRPNQPQHF.

This chain links TRBV3-1 (or the pseudogene TRBV3-2) with TRBJ2-3, with D maybe TRBD2 (5 bases). This CDR3 has 18 residues. CDR1 is LGHDT, CDR2 YNNKEL, per germline (reference sequence). Trimming took 0 bases from V and 1 from J, leaving 17 bases between them. CDR3 nucleotide sequence: TGTGCCAGCAGCCAAGAGTGCGGGCATCCTGACCGCACAGATACGCAGTATTTT. Residues: CASSQECGHPDRTDTQYF.

This sequence joins TRBV7-9 and TRBJ1-3, with D possibly being TRBD1 (5 bases). There are 14 residues in the CDR3. Trimming cost V 5 bases and J 4 bases, with 12 bases left between them. Germline V gene lookup returns CDR1 SEHNR and CDR2 FQNEAQ (reference sequence). The CDR3 protein is CASSARVGGNTIYF. The CDR3 coding sequence is TGTGCCAGCAGCGCCAGGGTAGGAGGAAACACCATATATTTT.

The V and J genes are TRBV19 and TRBJ1-1; 7 bases align to TRBD1. The CDR3 extends over 15 amino acids. Germline CDR1 and CDR2: LNHDA and SQIVND (reference sequence). V trimming: 6 bases; J trimming: 1 base; junction bases outside the gene matches: 8. CDR3: CASSPSRQGNTEAFF. As DNA, the CDR3 is TGTGCCAGTAGCCCCAGCCGACAGGGGAACACTGAAGCTTTCTTT.

The rearrangement uses TRBV4-3 and TRBJ1-1, with 12 bases matching TRBD1. Germline CDR1 and CDR2: LGHNA and YSLEER. With 0 bases clipped from V and 1 base from J, the junction kept 6 bases outside the gene matches. The CDR3 loop spans 18 amino acids. CDR3 DNA sequence: TGCGCCAGCAGCCAAGATCGCGGGACAGGGGGCTGGAACACTGAAGCTTTCTTT. As protein: CASSQDRGTGGWNTEAFF.

The rearrangement joins TRBV6-5 to TRBJ1-6; tentatively, D is TRBD1 (5 bases). Looked up from germline, CDR1 is MNHEY and CDR2 is SVGAGI. With 0 bases removed from V and 10 bases from J, the gap between germline ends came to 10 bases. The CDR3 runs 14 residues. The CDR3 DNA sequence: TGTGCCAGCAGTTACTCGGGGGGGGAATCACCCCTCCACTTT. This codes for CASSYSGGESPLHF.

This clone appeared once. The chain has TRBV5-6 and TRBJ2-2; unclear D gene. This CDR3 is 14 amino acids long. Germline V gene data show CDR1 as SGHDT and CDR2 as YYEEEE. V was clipped by 3 bases and J by 2 bases, with 8 bases between them. The CDR3 is CASSSTVNTGELFF. As DNA, the CDR3 is TGTGCCAGCAGCTCAACAGTAAACACCGGGGAGCTGTTTTTT.

The gene calls are TRBV19 and TRBJ2-7, with TRBD1 matching 8 bases. Germline V gene data show CDR1 as LNHDA and CDR2 as SQIVND (reference sequence). CDR3 length: 15 residues. The V gene end was trimmed by 4 bases and the J gene end by 3 bases; junction bases not matched to a gene: 8. CDR3 in amino acids: CASSTGQGRNYEQYF. DNA for the CDR3: TGTGCCAGTAGTACTGGACAGGGACGGAACTACGAGCAGTACTTC. Based on the CDR3 plus reference TRBV19 and TRBJ2-7, the full variable domain is DGGITQSPKYLFRKEGQNVTLSCEQNLNHDAMYWYRQDPGQGLRLIYYSQIVNDFQKGDIAEGYSVSREKKESFPLTVTSAQKNPTAFYLCASSTGQGRNYEQYFGPGTRLTVT.

The rearrangement uses TRBV9 and TRBJ2-7; 9 nucleotides line up with TRBD2. The CDR3 covers 15 residues. Germline CDR1 and CDR2: SGDLS and YYNGEE. J gave up 1 base and V 2 bases, and 4 bases lay outside the gene matches. The CDR3 nucleotides read TGTGCCAGCAGCGTTAGCGGGGGCGTTTCCTACGAGCAGTACTTC. This encodes CASSVSGGVSYEQYF.

The V and J genes are TRBV6-1 and TRBJ2-1; 10 bases fit TRBD2. V was pared by 2 bases and J by 12 bases, with 13 bases of the junction left unmatched. The CDR3 loop spans 16 amino acids. Germline CDR1 reads MNHNS; CDR2 reads SASEGT. CDR3 sequence reads: CASSESRGTSDVRQFF. CDR3 bases: TGTGCCAGCAGTGAAAGTCGGGGGACTAGCGATGTAAGGCAGTTCTTC.

This chain links TRBV3-1 (or the pseudogene TRBV3-2) with TRBJ2-5; 7 nucleotides agree with TRBD1. The CDR3 sequence is 14 residues long. V was clipped by 2 bases and J by 2 bases; unmatched bases: 2. Germline CDR1 is LGHDT and CDR2 is YNNKEL (reference sequence). CDR3 in amino acids: CASSQPGQQETQYF. CDR3 bases: TGTGCCAGCAGCCAACCGGGACAGCAAGAGACCCAGTACTTC.

The chain joins TRBV18 to TRBJ2-7, with TRBD2 matching over 7 bases. With V trimmed by 2 bases and J by 6 bases, 4 bases remained unmatched. The CDR3 spans 13 residues. The germline V gene has CDR1 KGHSH and CDR2 LQKENI. The DNA for the CDR3 is TGTGCCAGCTCACCAAGCGCGGGGGTCGAGCAGTACTTC. Translated: CASSPSAGVEQYF.

This clone was detected once. The J gene is TRBJ2-3, the V gene TRBV5-1; D possibly corresponds to TRBD2 (6 bases). Trimming shortened V by 5 bases and J by 1 base, and 11 bases separated the two germline ends. The CDR3 is made up of 14 amino acids. Germline CDR1 is SGHRS and CDR2 is YFSETQ. The CDR3 reads CASRRPSGTDTQYF. DNA of the CDR3: TGCGCCAGCAGGCGACCTAGCGGCACAGATACGCAGTATTTT.

This chain links TRBV12-3 or TRBV12-4 with TRBJ2-7; possibly TRBD1 for D (5 bases). Trimming stripped 7 bases from V and 5 bases from J, with 12 bases between. The CDR3 loop spans 12 amino acids. The CDR3 DNA reads TGTGCCAGCACCTCAGTAGGGGACGAGCAGTACTTC. It codes for CASTSVGDEQYF.

The CDR3 nucleotides read TGTGCCAGCAGCAAAGGCAGGGTAGCGGTATCCTACAATGAGCAGTTCTTC. Translation gives CASSKGRVAVSYNEQFF. The V and J genes are TRBV21-1 and TRBJ2-1; the table's D call, TRBD2, was not checked against the DNA. TRBV21-1 is deemed a pseudogene. The CDR3 has 17 amino acids.

The chain uses TRBV29-1 and TRBJ2-4, with D possibly being TRBD2 (6 bases). Between the trimmed V and J ends, which lost 6 bases and 10 bases, there was a span of 19 bases. The length of the CDR3 is 13 residues. The germline V gene has CDR1 SQVTM and CDR2 ANQGSEA. This CDR3 reads CSVYWGDFQIQYF. Written as DNA, the CDR3 is TGCAGCGTCTATTGGGGGGATTTCCAGATTCAGTACTTC.

The genes are TRBV18 and TRBJ2-7, with TRBD1 identical over 8 bases. CDR3 size: 15 residues. The ends lost 3 bases at V and 7 bases at J; junction bases unmatched: 11. Germline CDR1 and CDR2: KGHSH and LQKENI. This CDR3 reads CASSPRSSTGGEQYF. For the CDR3, the DNA is TGTGCCAGCTCACCTAGGTCCTCTACAGGGGGAGAGCAGTACTTC.

The chain recombines TRBV5-5 with TRBJ2-7, with D uncertain. Trimming took off 3 bases at V and 3 bases at J, with 19 bases between the two ends. Germline V lookup: CDR1 SGHKS, CDR2 YYEKEE (reference sequence). The CDR3 covers 16 residues. CDR3 sequence (DNA): TGTGCCAGCAGCTCCCCAGGCAAAAAACCCCTCTACGAGCAGTACTTC. It encodes CASSSPGKKPLYEQYF. Filled out from reference TRBV5-5 and TRBJ2-7, the complete variable domain reads DAGVTQSPTHLIKTRGQQVTLRCSPISGHKSVSWYQQVLGQGPQFIFQYYEKEERGRGNFPDRFSARQFPNYSSELNVNALLLGDSALYLCASSSPGKKPLYEQYFGPGTRLTVT.

This rearrangement joins TRBV11-3 to TRBJ1-1; 8 bases match TRBD1. This CDR3 comprises 16 residues. Germline V gives CDR1 SGHNT, CDR2 YENEEA. V gave up 1 base and J gave up 6 bases; unmatched junction bases: 10. The CDR3 region is CASSLVVDRDGAEAFF. CDR3 coding DNA: TGTGCCAGCAGCTTAGTAGTGGACAGGGATGGCGCTGAAGCTTTCTTT.

The chain recombines TRBV5-5 with TRBJ1-3, with D unclear. This CDR3 contains 16 residues. Germline V lookup: CDR1 SGHKS, CDR2 YYEKEE (reference sequence). Trimming cost V 1 base and J 3 bases, with 14 bases left between them. CDR3 in DNA: TGTGCCAGCAGCTTGTACGGGGAGATTGGTGGAAACACCATATATTTT. Translation gives CASSLYGEIGGNTIYF.

The rearrangement uses TRBV7-9 and TRBJ2-1, with 11 nucleotides matching TRBD1. The CDR3 extends over 15 amino acids. Germline V gives CDR1 SEHNR, CDR2 FQNEAQ (reference sequence). V trimming: 5 bases; J trimming: 5 bases; junction bases outside the gene matches: 5. The CDR3 region is CASSPGQGADNEQFF. The CDR3 region has the DNA TGTGCCAGCAGCCCAGGACAGGGGGCCGACAATGAGCAGTTCTTC.

The V call is TRBV18, the J call TRBJ2-5, with 12 bases fitting TRBD2. CDR3 size: 16 residues. Germline V gene lookup returns CDR1 KGHSH and CDR2 LQKENI. V was clipped by 0 bases and J by 7 bases; unmatched bases: 6. The CDR3 region is CASSPPGLAGPGTQYF. For the CDR3, the DNA is TGTGCCAGCTCACCACCGGGACTAGCGGGCCCAGGGACCCAGTACTTC.